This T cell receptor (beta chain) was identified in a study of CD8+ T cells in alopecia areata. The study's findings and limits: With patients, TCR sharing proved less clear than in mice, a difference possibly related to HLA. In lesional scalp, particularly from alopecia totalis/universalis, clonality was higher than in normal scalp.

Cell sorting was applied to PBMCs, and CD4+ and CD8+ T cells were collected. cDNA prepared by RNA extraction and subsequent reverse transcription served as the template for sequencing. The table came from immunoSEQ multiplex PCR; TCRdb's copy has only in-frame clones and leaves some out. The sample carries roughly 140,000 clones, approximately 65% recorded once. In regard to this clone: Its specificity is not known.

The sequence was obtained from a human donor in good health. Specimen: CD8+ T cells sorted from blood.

The CDR3 reads CASAGQTYEQYF. The DNA for the CDR3 is TGTGCCAGCGCGGGACAGACCTACGAGCAGTACTTC. The V and J genes are TRBV7-9 and TRBJ2-7; TRBD1 is a possible D gene (7 bases). This CDR3 has 12 residues. The ends were cut back, 8 bases at V and 2 bases at J, with 10 bases in the middle. Per germline, CDR1 SEHNR and CDR2 FQNEAQ (reference sequence).